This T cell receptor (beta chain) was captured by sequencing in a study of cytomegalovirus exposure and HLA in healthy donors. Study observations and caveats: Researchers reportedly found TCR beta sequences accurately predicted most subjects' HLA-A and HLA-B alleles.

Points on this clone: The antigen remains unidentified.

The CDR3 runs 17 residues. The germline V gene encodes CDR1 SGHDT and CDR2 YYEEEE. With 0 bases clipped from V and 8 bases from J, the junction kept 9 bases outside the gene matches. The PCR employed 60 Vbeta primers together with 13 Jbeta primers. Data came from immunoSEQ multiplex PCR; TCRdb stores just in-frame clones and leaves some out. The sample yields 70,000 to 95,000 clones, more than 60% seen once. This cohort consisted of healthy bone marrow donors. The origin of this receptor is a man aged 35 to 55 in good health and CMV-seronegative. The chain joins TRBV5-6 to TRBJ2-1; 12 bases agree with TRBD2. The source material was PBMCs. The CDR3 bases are TGTGCCAGCAGCTTGGTTCTAGCGGGAGGGATTAGGGATGAGCAGTTCTTC. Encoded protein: CASSLVLAGGIRDEQFF.